Presented here are 31 T cell receptor beta chains from one specimen sequenced in a study of blood T cell repertoires in COVID-19. The table came from immunoSEQ multiplex PCR; TCRdb's copy has only in-frame clones and leaves some out. The table lists around 250,000 clones, 84% of them singletons, with approximately 1.4% in the top ten. The specimen was peripheral blood. The receptors originated from a woman in her thirties or forties who had recovered from COVID-19.

The chain recombines TRBV6-5 with TRBJ1-1; 10 bases match TRBD1. Germline V lookup: CDR1 MNHEY, CDR2 SVGAGI. V trimming: 2 bases; J trimming: 9 bases; junction bases outside the gene matches: 6. The CDR3 runs 14 residues. The CDR3 DNA is TGTGCCAGCAGTTACCAATGGACAGGGGGTCAAGCTTTCTTT. This translates into CASSYQWTGGQAFF.

The gene calls are TRBV27 and TRBJ1-6; D may be TRBD1 (6 bases). CDR1 and CDR2 (germline): MNHEY, SMNVEV (reference sequence). V gave up 5 bases and J gave up 7 bases, with 18 bases separating them. This CDR3 is built from 16 residues. This CDR3 is CASSVDAGRGNSPLHF. DNA of the CDR3: TGTGCCAGCAGTGTCGATGCGGGCAGGGGAAATTCACCCCTCCACTTT.

This clone has a handful of counts. The chain uses TRBV6-2 or TRBV6-3 and TRBJ1-1; 9 nucleotides line up with TRBD1. CDR1 and CDR2 (germline): MNHEY, SVGEGT. The junction had 11 bases not matched to a gene; V was cut back by 2 bases and J by 1 base. The CDR3 is 18 amino acids. The CDR3 spells CASSYLLGTGRGNTEAFF. As DNA, the CDR3 is TGTGCCAGCAGTTACCTTCTCGGGACAGGGCGGGGGAACACTGAAGCTTTCTTT.

The chain couples TRBV11-2 to TRBJ2-1, with no clear D. Germline-derived CDR1 and CDR2 are SGHAT and FQNNGV. The length of the CDR3 is 14 residues. V lost 5 bases, J lost 4 bases, and 12 bases lay in between. The CDR3 DNA is TGTGCCAGCAGCCTAATCTTCAAGTACAATGAGCAGTTCTTC. Encoded protein: CASSLIFKYNEQFF.

This clone was counted at least ten times. The V and J genes are TRBV6-6 and TRBJ2-7, with unresolved D. V was shortened by 0 bases and J by 5 bases, with 14 bases between the two germline ends. The CDR3 has 15 residues. Germline V gene data show CDR1 as MNHNY and CDR2 as SVGAGI (reference sequence). This CDR3 is CASSYSAHWANEQYF. The CDR3 DNA reads TGTGCCAGCAGTTACTCGGCACATTGGGCGAACGAGCAGTACTTC.

The chain carries TRBV11-3 and TRBJ2-3; weak D call: TRBD2 (5 bases). Germline V gene sequence: CDR1 SGHNT, CDR2 YENEEA. The V end lost 2 bases, the J end lost 4 bases, and 10 bases lay between the germline ends. The CDR3 has 14 amino acids. The CDR3 loop reads CASSLRGAADTQYF. The CDR3 region has the DNA TGTGCCAGCAGCTTACGGGGAGCAGCAGATACGCAGTATTTT.

V usage is TRBV6-5 and J usage is TRBJ1-5; maybe TRBD1 (5 bases). Germline V gene lookup returns CDR1 MNHEY and CDR2 SVGAGI. This CDR3 contains 16 residues. V was clipped by 0 bases and J by 6 bases, with 15 bases between them. The CDR3 sequence is CASSYSNPGYGQPQHF. The CDR3 DNA reads TGTGCCAGCAGTTACTCGAACCCAGGGTACGGTCAGCCCCAGCATTTT.

This clone came up once. The chain carries TRBV12-3 or TRBV12-4 and TRBJ1-2; D gene unclear. With 0 bases removed from V and 14 bases from J, the gap between germline ends came to 13 bases. The CDR3 has 12 residues. The CDR3 bases are TGTGCCAGCAGTTTAGCGACGTCGACTCAAACCTTC. The encoded protein is CASSLATSTQTF.

The V gene is TRBV18, the J gene TRBJ1-5, with D unresolved. This CDR3 is built from 14 residues. V was cut by 1 base and J by 2 bases, with 6 bases left in between. Per germline, CDR1 KGHSH and CDR2 LQKENI. Here the CDR3 DNA reads TGTGCCAGCTCACCACAGGGAGGCAATCAGCCCCAGCATTTT. Encoded protein: CASSPQGGNQPQHF.

The V call is TRBV29-1, the J call TRBJ2-5; D is possibly TRBD2 (6 bases). From germline, CDR1 is SQVTM and CDR2 ANQGSEA. The CDR3 spans 14 residues. V was cut by 3 bases and J by 2 bases, with 13 bases left in between. The CDR3, as DNA: TGCAGCGTTGATGCGGGGAATGGGCAAGAGACCCAGTACTTC. Its protein product is CSVDAGNGQETQYF. Full variable domain (missing parts from reference TRBV29-1 and TRBJ2-5): SAVISQKPSRDICQRGTSLTIQCQVDSQVTMMFWYRQQPGQSLTLIATANQGSEATYESGFVIDKFPISRPNLTFSTLTVSNMSPEDSSIYLCSVDAGNGQETQYFGPGTRLLVL.

The chain has TRBV6-5 and TRBJ2-7; D might be TRBD1 (7 bases). CDR1 and CDR2 (germline): MNHEY, SVGAGI. The germline V and J ends were trimmed by 7 bases and 4 bases, with 20 bases remaining between them. CDR3 size: 15 residues. The CDR3, as DNA: TGTGCCAGCAAACTGCAGGGGGGCGACCTTTACGAGCAGTACTTC. This codes for CASKLQGGDLYEQYF.

V is TRBV11-3 and J is TRBJ2-5; TRBD2 matches 8 bases. CDR1 and CDR2 from the germline V gene are SGHNT and YENEEA. This CDR3 contains 17 residues. Losses at the gene ends were 5 bases for V and 0 bases for J; bases not matched to a gene: 11. Here the CDR3 reads CASSNPRRGGNQETQYF. The CDR3 region has the DNA TGTGCCAGCAGCAACCCTCGACGGGGGGGCAACCAAGAGACCCAGTACTTC.

This rearrangement joins TRBV2 to TRBJ2-7; 8 nucleotides match TRBD1. Per germline, CDR1 SNHLY and CDR2 FYNNEI. V lost 6 bases and J lost 5; bases outside the gene matches: 9. The CDR3 loop spans 14 amino acids. The CDR3 spells CASRRPGQVDEQYF. The CDR3 region has the DNA TGTGCCAGCAGGCGGCCGGGACAGGTCGACGAGCAGTACTTC.

The chain couples TRBV5-1 to TRBJ1-2; 8 bases match TRBD1. Germline values: CDR1 SGHRS, CDR2 YFSETQ. This CDR3 comprises 13 residues. J was trimmed by 8 bases and V by 5 bases; bases with no gene match: 8. The CDR3 DNA reads TGCGCCAGCAGACGGACAGGGTCGGAGGGCTACACCTTC. It encodes CASRRTGSEGYTF.

This chain joins TRBV5-1 and TRBJ1-1; D is perhaps TRBD1 (5 bases). V was trimmed by 1 base and J by 1 base, leaving 11 bases between them. From germline, CDR1 is SGHRS and CDR2 YFSETQ. The CDR3 is 15 residues long. This CDR3 reads CASSLLFGANTEAFF. The CDR3 DNA follows: TGCGCCAGCAGCTTGTTATTTGGGGCGAACACTGAAGCTTTCTTT.

The chain is built from TRBV10-3 and TRBJ1-5, with 7 nucleotides matching TRBD1. Germline trimming cut 2 bases from V and 2 bases from J; bases unmatched to any gene: 3. Germline V lookup: CDR1 ENHRY, CDR2 SYGVKD. The CDR3 is 15 amino acids. The chain's CDR3 is CAISEPGTGNQPQHF. CDR3 sequence (DNA): TGTGCCATCAGTGAGCCCGGGACAGGCAATCAGCCCCAGCATTTT.

The chain is built from TRBV10-2 and TRBJ2-7, with TRBD1 matching 10 bases. The CDR3 spans 14 residues. CDR1 WSHSY and CDR2 SAAADI come from the germline V gene. The V and J ends lost 6 bases and 4 bases, in that order; junction bases with no gene match: 6. Written as DNA, the CDR3 is TGCGCCAGCAGCCCGGGACAGGGGACATACGAGCAGTACTTC. It codes for CASSPGQGTYEQYF.

The chain joins TRBV28 to TRBJ1-5, with D tentatively TRBD1 (5 bases). CDR3 length equals 16 residues. Trimming took off 4 bases at V and 1 base at J, with 14 bases between the two ends. From germline, CDR1 is MDHEN and CDR2 SYDVKM. This CDR3 is CASSYSQGGSNQPQHF. DNA of the CDR3: TGTGCCAGCAGTTACAGTCAGGGTGGGAGCAATCAGCCCCAGCATTTT. The variable domain in full, completed from reference TRBV28 and TRBJ1-5, reads DVKVTQSSRYLVKRTGEKVFLECVQDMDHENMFWYRQDPGLGLRLIYFSYDVKMKEKGDIPEGYSVSREKKERFSLILESASTNQTSMYLCASSYSQGGSNQPQHFGDGTRLSIL.

This chain connects TRBV28 to TRBJ1-2; 9 nucleotides align to TRBD1. Germline V lookup: CDR1 MDHEN, CDR2 SYDVKM. This CDR3 has 14 amino acids. V shed 3 bases, J shed 2 bases, and the junction held 1 base outside the gene matches. In DNA, the CDR3 is TGTGCCAGCAGTTTGGGACAGGGAAACTATGGCTACACCTTC. Translated, it gives CASSLGQGNYGYTF.

The chain has TRBV28 and TRBJ2-1; 8 nucleotides agree with TRBD2. The germline V gene has CDR1 MDHEN and CDR2 SYDVKM. The CDR3 consists of 14 residues. V trimming: 8 bases; J trimming: 3 bases; junction bases outside the gene matches: 6. The CDR3 DNA follows: TGTGCCAGCTTAGCGGGGCATGTCTACAATGAGCAGTTCTTC. Its protein is CASLAGHVYNEQFF.

The rearrangement links TRBV5-1 to TRBJ2-7; unclear D gene. The V gene's germline CDR1 is SGHRS and CDR2 YFSETQ. Trimming pared 1 base from V and 3 bases from J, leaving 17 bases between. This CDR3 contains 16 residues. CDR3 protein: CASSLFNSQIHYEQYF. CDR3 nucleotides: TGCGCCAGCAGCTTGTTTAACAGCCAAATTCACTACGAGCAGTACTTC.

V is TRBV5-1 and J is TRBJ1-5, with D possibly TRBD1 on 6 matching bases. Germline CDR1 and CDR2: SGHRS and YFSETQ. Trimming removed 4 bases from V and 2 bases from J, with 10 bases in between. The CDR3 runs 14 residues. CDR3 DNA sequence: TGCGCCAGCAGCGAACAGGGAGGCAATCAGCCCCAGCATTTT. Translation: CASSEQGGNQPQHF. The whole variable domain, remainder taken from reference TRBV5-1 and TRBJ1-5, is KAGVTQTPRYLIKTRGQQVTLSCSPISGHRSVSWYQQTPGQGLQFLFEYFSETQRNKGNFPGRFSGRQFSNSRSEMNVSTLELGDSALYLCASSEQGGNQPQHFGDGTRLSIL.

The chain combines TRBV5-1 with TRBJ1-2, with 8 positions matching TRBD1. The CDR3 has 16 amino acids. CDR1 is SGHRS, CDR2 YFSETQ, per germline. V lost 2 bases to trimming and J lost 7 bases; unmatched junction nucleotides: 13. CDR3 nucleotides: TGCGCCAGCAGCTTTAGACAGGGGCCCTCGAGTGGTGGCTACACCTTC. The encoded protein is CASSFRQGPSSGGYTF. The full variable domain, rest sourced from reference TRBV5-1 and TRBJ1-2, is KAGVTQTPRYLIKTRGQQVTLSCSPISGHRSVSWYQQTPGQGLQFLFEYFSETQRNKGNFPGRFSGRQFSNSRSEMNVSTLELGDSALYLCASSFRQGPSSGGYTFGSGTRLTVV.

This clone came up a few times. V and J are TRBV9 and TRBJ2-2, with D perhaps TRBD1 (6 bases). The CDR3 extends over 15 amino acids. V was shortened by 4 bases and J by 1 base, with 11 bases between the two germline ends. CDR1 and CDR2 (germline): SGDLS, YYNGEE. The CDR3 spells CASSSGAQNTGELFF. CDR3 nucleotides: TGTGCCAGCAGCTCAGGGGCACAGAACACCGGGGAGCTGTTTTTT.

The genes are TRBV7-2 and TRBJ1-2, with D uncertain. CDR1 and CDR2 (germline): SGHTA, FQGNSA. The CDR3 has 13 residues. Trimming stripped 2 bases from V and 6 bases from J, with 10 bases between. The CDR3 reads CASSLSLEDGYTF. In nucleotides, the CDR3 is TGTGCCAGCAGCTTAAGTTTAGAGGATGGCTACACCTTC.

This clone was detected only once. The genes are TRBV19 and TRBJ2-5, with 14 bases that match TRBD2. The length of the CDR3 is 15 residues. With 7 bases clipped from V and 2 bases from J, the junction kept 3 bases outside the gene matches. Germline lookup yields CDR1 LNHDA and CDR2 SQIVND (reference sequence). The CDR3: CASTGLAGGQETQYF. The CDR3 DNA reads TGTGCCAGTACCGGACTAGCGGGGGGTCAAGAGACCCAGTACTTC.

The CDR3 DNA is TGCGCCAGCAGCTTGGGAGAACCTAACTATGGCTACACCTTC. It translates to CASSLGEPNYGYTF. The chain couples TRBV5-1 to TRBJ1-2, with unresolved D. Germline V gene sequence: CDR1 SGHRS, CDR2 YFSETQ. The CDR3 has 14 amino acids. Trimming removed 0 bases at V and 0 bases at J, with 6 bases between. Full variable domain (remainder filled in from reference TRBV5-1 and TRBJ1-2): KAGVTQTPRYLIKTRGQQVTLSCSPISGHRSVSWYQQTPGQGLQFLFEYFSETQRNKGNFPGRFSGRQFSNSRSEMNVSTLELGDSALYLCASSLGEPNYGYTFGSGTRLTVV.

This chain connects TRBV4-1 to TRBJ2-3; D remains unclear. CDR1 MGHRA and CDR2 YSYEKL come from the germline V gene. Trimming cost V 0 bases and J 3 bases, with 10 bases left between them. The CDR3 runs 15 residues. The CDR3 spells CASSQDGQRTDTQYF. The CDR3 bases are TGCGCCAGCAGCCAAGATGGGCAGAGAACAGATACGCAGTATTTT.

The chain carries TRBV30 and TRBJ1-4; TRBD1 aligns across 9 bases. This CDR3 has 13 residues. V lost 2 bases to trimming and J lost 6 bases; unmatched junction nucleotides: 1. Per the germline V gene, CDR1 is GTSNPN and CDR2 is SVGIG (reference sequence). The CDR3 region is CAWSRDRDEKLFF. CDR3 sequence (DNA): TGTGCCTGGAGTCGGGACAGGGATGAAAAACTGTTTTTT.

The rearrangement links TRBV19 to TRBJ2-7; 9 bases match TRBD2. Germline-derived CDR1 and CDR2 are LNHDA and SQIVND (reference sequence). V gave up 3 bases and J gave up 7 bases; unmatched junction bases: 10. This CDR3 spans 15 amino acids. Here the CDR3 DNA reads TGTGCCAGTAGTATCTGGAGCGGGGGGTCGGAAGAGCAGTACTTC. Its protein is CASSIWSGGSEEQYF.

The chain couples TRBV30 to TRBJ1-4; D gene unclear. CDR1 and CDR2 from the germline V gene are GTSNPN and SVGIG (reference sequence). V lost 3 bases, J lost 5 bases, and 13 bases lay in between. The CDR3 is 14 residues long. The DNA for the CDR3 is TGTGCCTGGAGCCGGGGTGGGCCAAATGAAAAACTGTTTTTT. Translated: CAWSRGGPNEKLFF. The whole variable domain, filled in from reference TRBV30 and TRBJ1-4, reads SQTIHQWPATLVQPVGSPLSLECTVEGTSNPNLYWYRQAAGRGLQLLFYSVGIGQISSEVPQNLSASRPQDRQFILSSKKLLLSDSGFYLCAWSRGGPNEKLFFGSGTQLSVL.